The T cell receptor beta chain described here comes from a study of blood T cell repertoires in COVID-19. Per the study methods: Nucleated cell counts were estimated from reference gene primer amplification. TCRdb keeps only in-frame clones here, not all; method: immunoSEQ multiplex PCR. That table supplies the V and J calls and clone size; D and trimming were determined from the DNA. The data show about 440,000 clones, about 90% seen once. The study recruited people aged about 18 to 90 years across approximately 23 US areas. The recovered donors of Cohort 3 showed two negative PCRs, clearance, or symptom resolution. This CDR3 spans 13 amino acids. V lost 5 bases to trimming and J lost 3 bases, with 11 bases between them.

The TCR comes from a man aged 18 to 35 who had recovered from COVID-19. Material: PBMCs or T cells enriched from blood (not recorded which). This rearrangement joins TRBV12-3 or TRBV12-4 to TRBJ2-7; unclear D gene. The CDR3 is CASSPANSYEQYF. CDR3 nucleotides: TGTGCCAGCAGTCCCGCTAACAGCTACGAGCAGTACTTC.